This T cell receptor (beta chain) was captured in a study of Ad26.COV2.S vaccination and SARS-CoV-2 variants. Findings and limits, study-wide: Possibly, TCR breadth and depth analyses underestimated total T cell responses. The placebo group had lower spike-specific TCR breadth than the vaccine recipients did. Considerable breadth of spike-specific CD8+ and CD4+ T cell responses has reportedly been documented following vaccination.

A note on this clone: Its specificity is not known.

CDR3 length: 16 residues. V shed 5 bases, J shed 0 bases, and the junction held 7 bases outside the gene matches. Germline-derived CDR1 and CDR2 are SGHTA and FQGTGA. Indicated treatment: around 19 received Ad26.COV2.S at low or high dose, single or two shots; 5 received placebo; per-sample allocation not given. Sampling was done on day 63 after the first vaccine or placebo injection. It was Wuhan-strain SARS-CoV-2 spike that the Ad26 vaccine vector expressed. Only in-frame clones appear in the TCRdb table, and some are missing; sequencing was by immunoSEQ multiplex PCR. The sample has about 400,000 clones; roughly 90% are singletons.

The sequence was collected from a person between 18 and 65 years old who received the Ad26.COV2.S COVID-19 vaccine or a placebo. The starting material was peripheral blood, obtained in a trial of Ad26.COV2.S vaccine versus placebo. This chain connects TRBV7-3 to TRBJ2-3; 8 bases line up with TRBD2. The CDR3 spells CASSEGTSFSTDTQYF. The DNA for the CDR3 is TGTGCCAGCAGCGAGGGGACTAGTTTCAGCACAGATACGCAGTATTTT. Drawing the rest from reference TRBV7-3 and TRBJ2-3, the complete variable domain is GAGVSQTPSNKVTEKGKYVELRCDPISGHTALYWYRQSLGQGPEFLIYFQGTGAADDSGLPNDRFFAVRPEGSVSTLKIQRTERGDSAVYLCASSEGTSFSTDTQYFGPGTRLTVL.